This T cell receptor (beta chain) was sequenced during a study of CD8 T cells in Susac syndrome. CDR3 length: 12 residues. The V end was cut by 6 bases, the J end by 4 bases, with 12 bases between. CDR1 SQVTM and CDR2 ANQGSEA come from the germline V gene. After extraction with the RNeasy kit, roughly 0.5 to 1 ug of the RNA was reverse transcribed using random hexamers. TCRdb reprocessed the immunoSEQ multiplex PCR reads via MiXCR and lists one record per CDR3 protein. The sample comprises around 160,000 distinct CDR3 sequences, over 85% of which are singletons, and around 0.13% rests with the top ten.

The rearrangement joins TRBV29-1 to TRBJ2-5; D tentatively reads TRBD1 or TRBD2 (5 bases each). The TCR originated in a human donor in good health. Sequenced: CD4+ T cells from PBMCs. CDR3 protein: CSVGTEIETQYF. CDR3 nucleotides: TGCAGCGTGGGGACCGAGATAGAGACCCAGTACTTC.